The 27 T cell receptor beta chains presented below share a single source sample, sequenced in a study of blood T cell repertoires in COVID-19. Clones were read by immunoSEQ multiplex PCR, and TCRdb kept only the in-frame ones, dropping some. The sample yields 200,000 to 300,000 clones, roughly 83% seen once. The specimen was PBMCs or T cells enriched from blood (not recorded which). These receptors were obtained from a woman in her forties or fifties who had recovered from COVID-19.

This clone has just one count. V usage is TRBV29-1 and J usage is TRBJ2-7; D is ambiguous. Trimming removed 1 base at V and 3 bases at J, with 7 bases between. From germline, CDR1 is SQVTM and CDR2 ANQGSEA. The length of the CDR3 is 12 residues. The CDR3 DNA is TGCAGCGTTGAAGTTGCGGTCTACGAGCAGTACTTC. Translating gives CSVEVAVYEQYF.

The genes are TRBV7-9 and TRBJ2-7, with D possibly TRBD2 on 6 matching bases. This CDR3 is built from 15 residues. V lost 5 bases and J lost 2, with 16 bases in between. Germline-derived CDR1 and CDR2 are SEHNR and FQNEAQ (reference sequence). CDR3 in amino acids: CASSPWGVSTYEQYF. In DNA form, the CDR3 reads TGTGCCAGCAGCCCATGGGGGGTCTCTACCTACGAGCAGTACTTC.

CDR3 protein: CASSLRGFYGYTF. CDR3 coding DNA: TGTGCCAGCAGTTTGCGGGGTTTCTATGGCTACACCTTC. J is TRBJ1-2 and V is TRBV28; D is unclear. This CDR3 comprises 13 residues. From germline, CDR1 is MDHEN and CDR2 SYDVKM. Deletions cut 3 bases from V and 4 bases from J, with 9 bases between.

Written as DNA, the CDR3 is TGTGCCACCAGGGGGACTACTTTAGCCTACAATGAGCAGTTCTTC. Its translation: CATRGTTLAYNEQFF. The rearrangement links TRBV15 to TRBJ2-1, with 7 bases aligning to TRBD2. Germline assignment: CDR1 LNHNV and CDR2 YYDKDF (reference sequence). The CDR3 has 15 residues. Losses at the gene ends were 6 bases for V and 2 bases for J; bases not matched to a gene: 7.

This clone was found many times. The rearrangement links TRBV7-9 to TRBJ2-1; no definite D call. This CDR3 spans 14 amino acids. Trimming took 1 base from V and 12 from J, leaving 16 bases between them. Germline CDR1 and CDR2: SEHNR and FQNEAQ (reference sequence). CDR3 in amino acids: CASSLVWAPSGQFF. In DNA form, the CDR3 reads TGTGCCAGCAGCTTAGTATGGGCCCCCAGTGGGCAGTTCTTC.

The V and J genes are TRBV10-3 and TRBJ1-1; 12 nucleotides align to TRBD1. V was pared by 0 bases and J by 1 base, with 6 bases of the junction left unmatched. The CDR3 is 18 amino acids. Germline assignment: CDR1 ENHRY and CDR2 SYGVKD. The CDR3 nucleotides are TGTGCCATCAGTGAGTCGGGACAGGGGGCGCGGAGGAACACTGAAGCTTTCTTT. Residues: CAISESGQGARRNTEAFF.

CDR3: CASSHRGRYTEAFF. The CDR3 DNA sequence: TGTGCCAGCAGTCACAGGGGAAGGTACACTGAAGCTTTCTTT. The chain links TRBV27 to TRBJ1-1; 7 bases map to TRBD1. V shed 5 bases, J shed 3 bases, and the junction held 6 bases outside the gene matches. CDR1 is MNHEY and CDR2 is SMNVEV in the germline V gene (reference sequence). CDR3 length: 14 residues.

The V gene is TRBV18, the J gene TRBJ2-7; 11 bases fit TRBD1. Germline assignment: CDR1 KGHSH and CDR2 LQKENI. The CDR3 has 13 amino acids. With 10 bases clipped from V and 5 bases from J, the junction kept 7 bases outside the gene matches. The CDR3 region is CATRGQGANEQYF. CDR3 DNA sequence: TGTGCCACTCGAGGACAGGGGGCCAACGAGCAGTACTTC.

This chain uses TRBV4-1 with TRBJ2-7; D is ambiguous. Trimming took off 4 bases at V and 3 bases at J, with 10 bases between the two ends. The CDR3 is 13 amino acids. Germline V CDR1 and CDR2: MGHRA, YSYEKL. CDR3 sequence (DNA): TGCGCCAGCAGCCCCCGTAGCAGCTACGAGCAGTACTTC. Protein: CASSPRSSYEQYF.

The chain combines TRBV4-3 with TRBJ1-2; TRBD1 aligns across 7 bases. The CDR3 contains 15 residues. Losses at the gene ends were 0 bases for V and 8 bases for J; bases not matched to a gene: 9. CDR1 LGHNA and CDR2 YSLEER come from the germline V gene. The CDR3 reads CASSQETGVSRGYTF. CDR3 bases: TGCGCCAGCAGCCAAGAAACAGGGGTTTCGAGAGGCTACACCTTC.

This clone was seen a single time. V is TRBV5-1 and J is TRBJ1-1, with a tentative D call TRBD1 (6 bases). Trimming took 4 bases from V and 1 from J, leaving 14 bases between them. The CDR3 length is 15 residues. CDR1 and CDR2 from the germline V gene are SGHRS and YFSETQ. The CDR3 nucleotides read TGCGCCAGCAGCCCACTGACAGGAGCGAACACTGAAGCTTTCTTT. This codes for CASSPLTGANTEAFF.

The rearrangement uses TRBV7-9 and TRBJ2-3; 8 bases line up with TRBD1. The CDR3 runs 14 residues. V lost 5 bases and J lost 3; bases outside the gene matches: 4. The germline gives CDR1 SEHNR, CDR2 FQNEAQ (reference sequence). The CDR3 sequence is CASSPDRGTDTQYF. For the CDR3, the DNA is TGTGCCAGCAGCCCAGACAGGGGAACAGATACGCAGTATTTT.

The chain carries TRBV7-9 and TRBJ1-1, with D maybe TRBD1 (5 bases). The germline gives CDR1 SEHNR, CDR2 FQNEAQ (reference sequence). The CDR3 is 13 amino acids. Between the trimmed V and J ends, which lost 1 base and 8 bases, there was a span of 11 bases. CDR3 loop: CASSLGAGQEAFF. CDR3 DNA: TGTGCCAGCAGCTTAGGAGCGGGGCAAGAAGCTTTCTTT.

This clone has more than one count but fewer than ten. V is TRBV4-3 and J is TRBJ2-1; 13 nucleotides match TRBD2. V dropped 3 bases and J dropped 1; count of bases not matched to a gene: 0. The CDR3 extends over 16 amino acids. The germline CDR1 and CDR2 sequences are LGHNA and YSLEER. CDR3 protein: CASSQGLAGSYNEQFF. DNA for the CDR3: TGCGCCAGCAGCCAGGGACTAGCGGGATCCTACAATGAGCAGTTCTTC.

CDR3 sequence: CASSLIPRDEQFF. DNA of the CDR3: TGTGCCAGCAGTTTAATCCCCCGTGATGAGCAGTTCTTC. The rearrangement joins TRBV12-3 or TRBV12-4 to TRBJ2-1; the D is unclear. The CDR3 runs to 13 residues. The V end was cut by 2 bases, the J end by 8 bases, with 10 bases between.

This clone was recorded many times. This chain uses TRBV10-3 with TRBJ2-2; 11 bases are shared with TRBD2. The V segment lost 6 bases and the J segment 8 bases; nucleotides outside the gene matches: 8. The length of the CDR3 is 15 residues. CDR1 and CDR2 from the germline V gene are ENHRY and SYGVKD. In DNA form, the CDR3 reads TGTGCCATCAGCGGGACTAGCGGAATCATTGGGGAGCTGTTTTTT. Translation: CAISGTSGIIGELFF.

This chain links TRBV4-1 with TRBJ1-4, with D maybe TRBD1 (5 bases). The CDR3 consists of 16 residues. V was shortened by 0 bases and J by 8 bases, with 16 bases between the two germline ends. From germline, CDR1 is MGHRA and CDR2 YSYEKL. DNA of the CDR3: TGCGCCAGCAGCCAAGAACGTCGTCAGGGTCGGGAAAAACTGTTTTTT. It translates to CASSQERRQGREKLFF.

The V gene is TRBV18, the J gene TRBJ2-1, with 7 bases identical to TRBD2. Trimming took 2 bases from V and 1 from J; bases not matched to a gene: 5. The CDR3 totals 16 residues. Germline assignment: CDR1 KGHSH and CDR2 LQKENI. The CDR3: CASSPILGGSYNEQFF. The DNA of the CDR3 is TGTGCCAGCTCACCAATTTTGGGGGGGTCCTACAATGAGCAGTTCTTC. Combining the CDR3 with reference TRBV18 and TRBJ2-1 gives the whole variable domain NAGVMQNPRHLVRRRGQEARLRCSPMKGHSHVYWYRQLPEEGLKFMVYLQKENIIDESGMPKERFSAEFPKEGPSILRIQQVVRGDSAAYFCASSPILGGSYNEQFFGPGTRLTVL.

The chain combines TRBV7-9 with TRBJ2-7; perhaps TRBD1 as D (5 bases). The CDR3 spans 12 residues. V lost 0 bases, J lost 10 bases, and 10 bases lay in between. In germline, CDR1 is SEHNR, CDR2 FQNEAQ (reference sequence). CDR3 sequence reads: CASSLAKGQQYF. In nucleotides, the CDR3 is TGTGCCAGCAGCTTAGCGAAGGGGCAACAGTACTTC.

V gene TRBV10-3 combines with J gene TRBJ2-1; 10 bases line up with TRBD2. Per germline, CDR1 ENHRY and CDR2 SYGVKD. V lost 6 bases to trimming and J lost 6 bases; unmatched junction nucleotides: 8. The CDR3 sequence is 15 residues long. This CDR3 is CAIRDSSGSVNEQFF. The CDR3, as DNA: TGTGCCATCAGGGACTCTAGCGGGAGCGTCAATGAGCAGTTCTTC.

As for this clone: The same CDR3 can be traced to other DNA sequences in this sample. V and J are TRBV19 and TRBJ1-1; no clear D. The CDR3 spans 14 residues. V gave up 5 bases and J gave up 1 base, with 11 bases separating them. Germline assignment: CDR1 LNHDA and CDR2 SQIVND (reference sequence). This CDR3 is CASSPRGGNTEAFF. DNA of the CDR3: TGTGCCAGTAGTCCCCGCGGAGGGAACACTGAAGCTTTCTTT.

V and J are TRBV16 and TRBJ1-5; possibly TRBD1 for D (6 bases). V was trimmed by 4 bases and J by 6 bases, leaving 13 bases between them. The CDR3 contains 14 residues. The germline V gene has CDR1 KGHSY and CDR2 FQNENV. The CDR3 nucleotides read TGTGCCAGCAGCCCATGGGGGCCCTCTCAGCCCCAGCATTTT. Its protein product is CASSPWGPSQPQHF.

The chain recombines TRBV24-1 with TRBJ2-1, with 10 bases aligning to TRBD1. J lost 5 bases, V lost 4 bases, and 7 bases had no gene match. The CDR3 is 16 residues long. CDR1 and CDR2 from the germline V gene are KGHDR and SFDVKD. The CDR3 DNA follows: TGTGCCACCAGTGACAGGACAGGGGGGCCCCACAATGAGCAGTTCTTC. It is translated as CATSDRTGGPHNEQFF.

V is TRBV11-1 and J is TRBJ1-1, with TRBD1 as a possible D gene (6 bases). The ends were cut back, 1 base at V and 7 bases at J, with 13 bases in the middle. Germline-derived CDR1 and CDR2 are SGHAT and FQDESV (reference sequence). The CDR3 has 14 amino acids. The CDR3 nucleotides are TGTGCCAGCAGCTTAGAGAACAGGGTTAGTGAAGCTTTCTTT. Translated, it gives CASSLENRVSEAFF.

This chain connects TRBV7-2 to TRBJ2-2; tentatively, D is TRBD2 (6 bases). Trimming left V 6 bases short and J 0 bases short, with 11 bases between. This CDR3 has 15 residues. Germline loops: CDR1 SGHTA, CDR2 FQGNSA. CDR3 coding DNA: TGTGCCAGCAGGCGGGACGCCCCGAACACCGGGGAGCTGTTTTTT. This codes for CASRRDAPNTGELFF.

The chain joins TRBV6-4 to TRBJ2-3; perhaps TRBD2 as D (6 bases). The germline V gene encodes CDR1 MRHNA and CDR2 SNTAGT. Trimming cost V 5 bases and J 1 base, with 13 bases left between them. This CDR3 is built from 15 residues. The CDR3, as DNA: TGTGCCAGCAGTATATCGGGAGCTGGCACAGATACGCAGTATTTT. Its translation: CASSISGAGTDTQYF.

The chain carries TRBV4-1 and TRBJ2-1; 10 bases map to TRBD1. The CDR3 covers 14 residues. V lost 5 bases to trimming and J lost 6 bases; unmatched junction nucleotides: 4. Germline assignment: CDR1 MGHRA and CDR2 YSYEKL. DNA for the CDR3: TGCGCCAGCAGCGCGGGACAGGGGTTCAATGAGCAGTTCTTC. Translated, it gives CASSAGQGFNEQFF.